The T cell receptor (beta chain) under discussion was sequenced for a study of Tregs in tolerant kidney transplant recipients. Study-level information: The nonmyeloablative bone marrow transplants came from related graft donors, with transient mixed chimerism. Study-wide results and caveats: For some patients, primers changed over time, blocking nucleotide-level comparison. The small number of patients limits these findings pending further validation.

Assay used: immunoSEQ multiplex PCR; TCRdb lists only in-frame clones, some missing. The sample yields 90,000 to 130,000 clones, 90% seen once. Looked up from germline, CDR1 is LNHDA and CDR2 is SQIVND (reference sequence). Trimming cost V 8 bases and J 5 bases; bases outside gene matches: 14. The CDR3 is 15 residues long. A remark on this clone: Its antigen is undetermined.

CD4+CD25+CD127- Tregs, CD4+CD25- non-Tregs, CD4 and CD8 cells were sorted. The chain uses TRBV19 and TRBJ1-2; 7 nucleotides line up with TRBD1. This sample comprised CD4+ T cells from blood, obtained before the transplant. This sequence was found in a human donor who received a combined kidney and bone marrow transplant. CDR3: CASETRIETGYGYTF. The CDR3, as DNA: TGTGCCAGTGAAACCCGCATCGAGACAGGGTATGGCTACACCTTC.